This record covers a single T cell receptor (beta chain). The sample contains more than one DNA sequence encoding this CDR3. Authors' methods: Estimation of nucleated cell counts was performed using reference gene primer amplification. Assay: immunoSEQ multiplex PCR; the TCRdb copy retains only in-frame clones and omits some. V and J calls plus clone size are reproduced from that table; the DNA served to infer D and trimming. Found here are under 250,000 clones, about four fifths of them singletons; the top ten hold around 4.6%. This record comes from a study of blood T cell repertoires in COVID-19. The wider study: T cells, B-cell-depleted T cells, or PBMCs supplied cDNA or gDNA.

Participant reports of clinical history set cohort assignment. This TCR was recovered from a woman in her fifties or sixties who had been exposed to COVID-19. Input material: PBMCs or T cells enriched from blood (not recorded which).

CDR3 coding DNA: TGTGCCAGTAGCAGACAGGGAGCTGGAAACACCATATATTTT. Translation gives CASSRQGAGNTIYF. The rearrangement links TRBV19 to TRBJ1-3; 7 bases match TRBD1. The CDR3 is 14 amino acids. Germline-derived CDR1 and CDR2 are LNHDA and SQIVND (reference sequence). The J segment lost 2 bases and the V segment lost 6 bases, leaving 4 bases of the junction unmatched.